Only one count was recorded for the clone carrying this T cell receptor (beta chain). V was cut by 7 bases and J by 4 bases, with 13 bases left in between. The CDR3 spans 13 residues. Germline CDR1 reads LNHDA; CDR2 reads SQIVND (reference sequence). These data are taken from a study of OX40 agonist ivuxolimab in advanced cancers. This table comes from immunoSEQ multiplex PCR, and its TCRdb copy is limited to in-frame clones, with some not included. This repertoire shows about 51,000 clones, about 86% found once; its top ten account for less than 4%. The sequence came from an adult with an advanced solid tumor such as melanoma, head and neck, liver or kidney cancer. The chain recombines TRBV19 with TRBJ1-1, with D perhaps TRBD1 (6 bases). The sample was CD4+ or CD8+ T cells sorted from blood, taken in a trial of the OX40 agonist ivuxolimab. The CDR3 sequence: CASTHREVTEAFF. The CDR3 DNA reads as TGTGCCAGTACTCACAGGGAGGTCACTGAAGCTTTCTTT.